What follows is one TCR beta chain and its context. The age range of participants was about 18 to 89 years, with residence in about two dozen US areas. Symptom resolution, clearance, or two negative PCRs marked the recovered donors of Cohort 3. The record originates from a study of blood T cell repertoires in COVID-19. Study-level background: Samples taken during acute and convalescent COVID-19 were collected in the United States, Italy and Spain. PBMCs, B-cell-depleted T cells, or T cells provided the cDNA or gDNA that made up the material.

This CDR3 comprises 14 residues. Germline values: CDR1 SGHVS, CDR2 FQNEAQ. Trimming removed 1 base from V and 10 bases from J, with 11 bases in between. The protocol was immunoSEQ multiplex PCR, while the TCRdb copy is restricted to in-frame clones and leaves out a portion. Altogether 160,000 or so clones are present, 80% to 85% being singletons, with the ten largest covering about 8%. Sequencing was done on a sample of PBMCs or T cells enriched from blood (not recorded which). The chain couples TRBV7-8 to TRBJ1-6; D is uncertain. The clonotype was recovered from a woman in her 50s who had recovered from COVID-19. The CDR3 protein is CASSLVTTLSPLHF. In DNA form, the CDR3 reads TGTGCCAGCAGCTTAGTTACGACTTTGTCACCCCTCCACTTT.